This TCR beta chain was sequenced in a study of blood T cell repertoires in COVID-19. Study background: Sites in the United States, Italy and Spain provided acute and convalescent COVID-19 samples. The analysed material was cDNA or gDNA that came from T cells, B-cell-depleted T cells, or PBMCs.

This clone was seen just once. Those enrolled, adults aged roughly 18 to 95 years, came from about two dozen US areas. Cohort 3 recovery required two negative PCRs, clearance, or symptom resolution. This table comes from immunoSEQ multiplex PCR, and its TCRdb copy is limited to in-frame clones, with some not included. The table has under 200,000 clones, around nine tenths seen once. J was trimmed by 4 bases and V by 0 bases; bases with no gene match: 7. The V gene's germline CDR1 is MNHEY and CDR2 SVGAGI. This CDR3 is built from 16 residues. Sequencing used PBMCs or T cells enriched from blood (not recorded which). V usage is TRBV6-5 and J usage is TRBJ2-7; 9 bases match TRBD2. The receptor comes from a woman aged 18-29 years who had recovered from COVID-19. The CDR3 coding sequence is TGTGCCAGCAGTTACTCTGCGGGGGGGCCGATATACGAGCAGTACTTC. This translates into CASSYSAGGPIYEQYF.